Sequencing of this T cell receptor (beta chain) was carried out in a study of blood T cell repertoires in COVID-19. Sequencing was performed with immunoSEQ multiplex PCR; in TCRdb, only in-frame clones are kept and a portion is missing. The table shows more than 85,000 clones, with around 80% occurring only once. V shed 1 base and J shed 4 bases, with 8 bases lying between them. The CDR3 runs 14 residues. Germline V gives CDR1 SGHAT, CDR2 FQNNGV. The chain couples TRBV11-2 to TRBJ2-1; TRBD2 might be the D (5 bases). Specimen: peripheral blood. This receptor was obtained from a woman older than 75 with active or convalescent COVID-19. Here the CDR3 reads CASSLAGSYNEQFF. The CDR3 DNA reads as TGTGCCAGCAGCTTAGCGGGATCTTACAATGAGCAGTTCTTC.